In its sample, the clone carrying this TCR beta chain was seen a few times. This entry comes from a study of low-dose radiotherapy and immunotherapy resistance in tumors. Study context: Members of Cohort 2 were treated with 1 Gy per fraction every two weeks; their total was 13 Gy over 26 weeks. One day prior to radiation and immunotherapy, intravenous cyclophosphamide at 200 mg/m2 was given, repeated every two weeks.

CDR3 size: 15 residues. Germline V lookup: CDR1 SNHLY, CDR2 FYNNEI. The trim removed 5 bases at V and 4 bases at J, leaving 7 bases unmatched. TRAV and TRBV primers primed cDNA for both TCRalpha and TCRbeta. Over around 19 PCR cycles, TCRs were amplified from a constant-region primer and V-primer adapter. TCRdb reanalysed the reads using MiXCR and keeps one entry per CDR3 protein. The repertoire holds around 80,000 distinct CDR3 sequences, with under 20% as singletons. Noted time point: after trial treatment. Described treatment: LDRT plus nivolumab, ipilimumab, low-dose cyclophosphamide and aspirin (RACIN trial). Low-dose radiotherapy, low-dose cyclophosphamide, aspirin, ipilimumab and nivolumab were all given to the donors. Inclusion covered patients whose advanced solid tumors lacked tumor-infiltrating lymphocytes.

The source was PBMCs, collected after low-dose radiotherapy plus immunotherapy. This TCR derives from a male donor with prostate cancer. The V gene is TRBV2, the J gene TRBJ2-7; 11 bases are shared with TRBD2. CDR3 sequence (DNA): TGTGCCAGCAGTCGGGCCGGGACTAGCGGATACGAGCAGTACTTC. Amino acid sequence: CASSRAGTSGYEQYF. The full variable domain, completed using reference TRBV2 and TRBJ2-7, is EPEVTQTPSHQVTQMGQEVILRCVPISNHLYFYWYRQILGQKVEFLVSFYNNEISEKSEIFDDQFSVERPDGSNFTLKIRSTKLEDSAMYFCASSRAGTSGYEQYFGPGTRLTVT.